The subject of this entry is one T cell receptor beta chain. Its antigen is not known. This CDR3 has 11 amino acids. Per the germline V gene, CDR1 is SQVTM and CDR2 is ANQGSEA. Trimming pared 7 bases from V and 3 bases from J, leaving 8 bases between. The data originate from a study of CD8 T cells in ankylosing spondylitis. Making use of molecular barcodes, quantitative 5'-RACE generated TCR beta libraries. Using its own MiXCR run on the 5' RACE reads, TCRdb lists one record per CDR3 protein. The profile shows approximately 250,000 distinct CDR3 sequences, 32% of them singletons. Whole-study findings and limits: About eight highly homologous variants made up a TCR beta motif that seemed to typify ankylosing spondylitis blood.

This TCR came from a male donor with ankylosing spondylitis or in good health (not recorded which). Sequenced input: blood, either unsorted or a sorted T cell fraction (not recorded which). The chain joins TRBV29-1 to TRBJ2-3; D possibly corresponds to TRBD1 (5 bases). The CDR3 region has the DNA TGCAGCGGGACATTGACAGATACGCAGTATTTT. This translates into CSGTLTDTQYF.